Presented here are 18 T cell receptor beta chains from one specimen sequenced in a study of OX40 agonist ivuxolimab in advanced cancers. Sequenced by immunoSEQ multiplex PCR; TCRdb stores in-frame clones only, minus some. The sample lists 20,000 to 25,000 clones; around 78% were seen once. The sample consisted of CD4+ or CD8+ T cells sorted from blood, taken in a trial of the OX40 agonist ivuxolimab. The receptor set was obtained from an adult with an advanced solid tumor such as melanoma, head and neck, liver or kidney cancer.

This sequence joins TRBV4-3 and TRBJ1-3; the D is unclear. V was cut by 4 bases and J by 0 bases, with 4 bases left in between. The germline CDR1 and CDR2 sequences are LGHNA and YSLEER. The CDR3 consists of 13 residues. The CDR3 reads CASSPHSGNTIYF. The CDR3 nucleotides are TGCGCCAGCAGCCCACACTCTGGAAACACCATATATTTT.

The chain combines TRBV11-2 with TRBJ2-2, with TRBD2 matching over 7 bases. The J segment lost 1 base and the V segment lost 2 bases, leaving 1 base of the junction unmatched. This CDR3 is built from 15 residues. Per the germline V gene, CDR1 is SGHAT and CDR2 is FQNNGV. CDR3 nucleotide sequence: TGTGCCAGCAGCTTAAAGCGGGGGAACACCGGGGAGCTGTTTTTT. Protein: CASSLKRGNTGELFF. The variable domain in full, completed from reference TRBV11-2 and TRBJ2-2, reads EAGVAQSPRYKIIEKRQSVAFWCNPISGHATLYWYQQILGQGPKLLIQFQNNGVVDDSQLPKDRFSAERLKGVDSTLKIQPAKLEDSAVYLCASSLKRGNTGELFFGEGSRLTVL.

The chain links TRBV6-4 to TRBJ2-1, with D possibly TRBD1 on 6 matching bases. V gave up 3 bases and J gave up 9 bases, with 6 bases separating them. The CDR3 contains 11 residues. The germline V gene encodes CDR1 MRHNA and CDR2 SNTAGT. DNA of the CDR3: TGTGCCAGCAGTGAAGGGGGTGAGCAGTTCTTC. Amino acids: CASSEGGEQFF.

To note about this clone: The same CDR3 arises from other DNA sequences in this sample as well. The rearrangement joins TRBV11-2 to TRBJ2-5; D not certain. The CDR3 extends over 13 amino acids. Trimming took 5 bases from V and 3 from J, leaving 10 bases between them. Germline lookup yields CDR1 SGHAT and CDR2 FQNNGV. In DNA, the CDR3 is TGTGCCAGCAGCCCAGACATAGAAGAGACCCAGTACTTC. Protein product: CASSPDIEETQYF.

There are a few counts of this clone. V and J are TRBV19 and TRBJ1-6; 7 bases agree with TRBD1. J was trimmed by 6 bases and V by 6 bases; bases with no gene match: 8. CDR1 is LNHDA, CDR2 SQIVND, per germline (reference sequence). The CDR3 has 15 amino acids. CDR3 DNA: TGTGCCAGTAGAGAAACAGGGGAGCTTAATTCACCCCTCCACTTT. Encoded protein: CASRETGELNSPLHF.

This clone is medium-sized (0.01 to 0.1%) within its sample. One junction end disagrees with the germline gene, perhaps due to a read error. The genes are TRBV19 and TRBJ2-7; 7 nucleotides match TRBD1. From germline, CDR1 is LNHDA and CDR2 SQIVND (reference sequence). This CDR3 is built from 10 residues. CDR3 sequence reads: CASSSTGRCF. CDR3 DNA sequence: TGTGCCAGTAGTTCGACAGGGCGTTGCTTC.

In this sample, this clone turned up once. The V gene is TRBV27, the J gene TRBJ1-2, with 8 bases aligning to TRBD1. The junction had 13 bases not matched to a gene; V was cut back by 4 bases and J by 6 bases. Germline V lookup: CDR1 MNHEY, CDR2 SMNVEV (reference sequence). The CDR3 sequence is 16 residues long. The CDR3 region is CASSSNYLGTGDGYTF. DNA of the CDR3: TGTGCCAGCAGTTCGAACTATCTCGGGACAGGCGATGGCTACACCTTC.

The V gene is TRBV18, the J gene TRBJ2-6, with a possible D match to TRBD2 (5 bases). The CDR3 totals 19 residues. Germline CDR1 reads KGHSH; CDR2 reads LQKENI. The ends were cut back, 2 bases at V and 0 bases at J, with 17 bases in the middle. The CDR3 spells CASSPGGSLADSGANVLTF. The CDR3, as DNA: TGTGCCAGCTCACCAGGAGGCAGTCTAGCCGACTCTGGGGCCAACGTCCTGACTTTC.

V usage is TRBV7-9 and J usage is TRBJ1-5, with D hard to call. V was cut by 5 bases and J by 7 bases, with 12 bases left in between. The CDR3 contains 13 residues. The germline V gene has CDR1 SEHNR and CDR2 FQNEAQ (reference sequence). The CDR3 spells CASSPALRQPQHF. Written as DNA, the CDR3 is TGTGCCAGCAGCCCAGCCTTGAGGCAGCCCCAGCATTTT.

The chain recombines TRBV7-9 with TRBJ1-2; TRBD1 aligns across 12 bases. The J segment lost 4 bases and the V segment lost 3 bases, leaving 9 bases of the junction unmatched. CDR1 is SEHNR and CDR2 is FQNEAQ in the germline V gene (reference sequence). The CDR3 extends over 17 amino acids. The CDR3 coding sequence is TGTGCCAGCAGCTTTGGCGGGACAGGGGGCGGGGTCTATGGCTACACCTTC. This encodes CASSFGGTGGGVYGYTF.

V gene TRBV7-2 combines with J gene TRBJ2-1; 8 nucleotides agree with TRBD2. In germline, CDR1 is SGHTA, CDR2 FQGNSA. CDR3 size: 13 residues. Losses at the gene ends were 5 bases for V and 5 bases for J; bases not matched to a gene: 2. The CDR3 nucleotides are TGTGCCAGCAGCCGGGGGGGGAACAATGAGCAGTTCTTC. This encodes CASSRGGNNEQFF.

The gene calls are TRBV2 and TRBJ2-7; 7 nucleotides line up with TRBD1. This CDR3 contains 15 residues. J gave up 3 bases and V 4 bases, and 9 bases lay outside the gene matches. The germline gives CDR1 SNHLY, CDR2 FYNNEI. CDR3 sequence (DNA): TGTGCCAGCAGTGTAATCCCAGGGGGAAACTACGAGCAGTACTTC. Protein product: CASSVIPGGNYEQYF.

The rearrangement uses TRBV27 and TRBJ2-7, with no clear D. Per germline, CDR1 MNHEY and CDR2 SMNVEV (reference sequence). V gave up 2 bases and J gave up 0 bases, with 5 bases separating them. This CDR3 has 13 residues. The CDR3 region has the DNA TGTGCCAGCAGTTTACAGCACTCCTACGAGCAGTACTTC. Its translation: CASSLQHSYEQYF.

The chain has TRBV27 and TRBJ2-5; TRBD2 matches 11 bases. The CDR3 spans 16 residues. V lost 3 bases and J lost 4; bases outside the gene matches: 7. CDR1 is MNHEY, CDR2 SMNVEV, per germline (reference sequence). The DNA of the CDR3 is TGTGCCAGCAGTTTGGGGCTAGCGGGAGGCGGAGAGACCCAGTACTTC. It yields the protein CASSLGLAGGGETQYF.

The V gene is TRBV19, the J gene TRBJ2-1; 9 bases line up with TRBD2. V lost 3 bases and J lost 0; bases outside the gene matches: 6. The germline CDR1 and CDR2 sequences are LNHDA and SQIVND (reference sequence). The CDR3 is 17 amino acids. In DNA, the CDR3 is TGTGCCAGTAGTATTGACCTAGCGGGACGCTCCTACAATGAGCAGTTCTTC. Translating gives CASSIDLAGRSYNEQFF. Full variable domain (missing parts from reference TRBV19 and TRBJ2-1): DGGITQSPKYLFRKEGQNVTLSCEQNLNHDAMYWYRQDPGQGLRLIYYSQIVNDFQKGDIAEGYSVSREKKESFPLTVTSAQKNPTAFYLCASSIDLAGRSYNEQFFGPGTRLTVL.

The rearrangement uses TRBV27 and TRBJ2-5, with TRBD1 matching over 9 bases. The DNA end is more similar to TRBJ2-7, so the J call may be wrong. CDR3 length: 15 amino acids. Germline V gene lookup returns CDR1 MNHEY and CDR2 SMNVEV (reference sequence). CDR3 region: CASSTRQGGFYEQYF. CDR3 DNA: TGTGCCAGCAGTACCCGACAGGGGGGATTCTACGAGCAGTACTTC.

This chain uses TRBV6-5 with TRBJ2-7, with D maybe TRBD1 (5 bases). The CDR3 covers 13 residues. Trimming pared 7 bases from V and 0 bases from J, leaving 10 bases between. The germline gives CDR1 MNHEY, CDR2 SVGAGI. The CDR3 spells CASKDRSSYEQYF. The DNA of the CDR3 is TGTGCCAGCAAAGACAGAAGCTCCTACGAGCAGTACTTC.

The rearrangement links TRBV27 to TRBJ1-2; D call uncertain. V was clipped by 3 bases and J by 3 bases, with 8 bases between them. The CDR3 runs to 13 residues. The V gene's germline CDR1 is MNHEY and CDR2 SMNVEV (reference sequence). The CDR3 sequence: CASSFLGYYGYTF. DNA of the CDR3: TGTGCCAGCAGTTTTCTGGGCTACTATGGCTACACCTTC.